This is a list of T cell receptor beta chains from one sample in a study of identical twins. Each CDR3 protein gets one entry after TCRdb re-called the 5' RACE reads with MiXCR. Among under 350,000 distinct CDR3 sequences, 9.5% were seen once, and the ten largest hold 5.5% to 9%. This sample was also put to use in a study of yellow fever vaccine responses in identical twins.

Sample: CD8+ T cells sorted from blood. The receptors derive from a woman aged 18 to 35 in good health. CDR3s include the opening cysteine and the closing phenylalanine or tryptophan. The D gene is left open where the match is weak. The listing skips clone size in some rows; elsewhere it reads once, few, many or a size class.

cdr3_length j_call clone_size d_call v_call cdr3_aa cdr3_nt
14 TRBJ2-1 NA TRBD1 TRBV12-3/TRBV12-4 CASRTGGLYNEQFF TGTGCCAGCAGGACAGGGGGCTTGTACAATGAGCAGTTCTTC
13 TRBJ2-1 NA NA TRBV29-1 CSVVTGFLNEQFF TGCAGCGTCGTAACAGGGTTTCTAAATGAGCAGTTCTTC
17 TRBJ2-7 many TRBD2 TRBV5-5 CASSLYLPTSGYYEQYF TGTGCCAGCAGCTTATACCTACCGACTAGCGGGTACTACGAGCAGTACTTC
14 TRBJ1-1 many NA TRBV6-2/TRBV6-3 CASSYPLGDGEAFF TGTGCCAGCAGTTACCCCCTGGGGGACGGTGAAGCTTTCTTT
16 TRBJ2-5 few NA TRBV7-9 CASSSLAGGVQETQYF TGTGCCAGCAGCTCGCTAGCCGGTGGGGTACAAGAGACCCAGTACTTC
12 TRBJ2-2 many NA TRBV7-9 CASTPLAGELFF TGTGCCAGCACCCCTTTGGCCGGGGAGCTGTTTTTT
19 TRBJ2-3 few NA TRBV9 CASSVARDTETISTDTQYF TGTGCCAGCAGCGTAGCAAGGGACACGGAAACAATCAGCACAGATACGCAGTATTTT
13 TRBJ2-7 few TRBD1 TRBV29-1 CSVETGVKDEQYF TGCAGCGTTGAGACAGGGGTAAAGGACGAGCAGTACTTC
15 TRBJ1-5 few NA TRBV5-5 CASSLEQASSIPQHF TGTGCCAGCAGCTTGGAGCAGGCTTCGTCGATCCCCCAGCATTTT
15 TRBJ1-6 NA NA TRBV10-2 CASSDSGAGNSPLRF TGCGCCAGCAGTGATTCAGGGGCCGGGAATTCACCCCTCCGCTTT
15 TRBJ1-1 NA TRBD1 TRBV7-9 CASSFFRQGGTEAFF TGTGCCAGCAGCTTCTTCCGGCAGGGGGGAACTGAAGCTTTCTTT
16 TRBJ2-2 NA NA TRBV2 CASSESWTDNTGELFF TGTGCCAGCAGTGAAAGTTGGACGGACAACACCGGGGAGCTGTTTTTT
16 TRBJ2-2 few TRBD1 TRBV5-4 CASSLEDRDLSGELFF TGTGCCAGCAGCTTGGAGGACAGGGATCTCTCCGGGGAGCTGTTTTTT
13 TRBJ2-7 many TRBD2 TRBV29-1 CSVDPGGGGEQYF TGCAGCGTTGACCCGGGGGGGGGCGGCGAGCAGTACTTC
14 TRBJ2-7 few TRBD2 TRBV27 CASSPLAGSYEQYF TGTGCCAGCAGCCCCCTAGCGGGGTCGTACGAGCAGTACTTC
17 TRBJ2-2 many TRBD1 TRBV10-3 CAITRPGTGDNTGELFF TGTGCCATCACTAGACCCGGGACAGGAGATAACACCGGGGAGCTGTTTTTT
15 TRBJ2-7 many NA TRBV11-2 CASSHLKTGLYEQYF TGTGCCAGCAGCCACCTTAAGACGGGACTTTACGAGCAGTACTTC
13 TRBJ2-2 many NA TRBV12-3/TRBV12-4 CASSAGYDGELFF TGTGCCAGCAGTGCGGGGTACGACGGGGAGCTGTTTTTT
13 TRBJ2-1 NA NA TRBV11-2 CASSLEDTDEQFF TGTGCCAGCAGCTTGGAGGACACGGATGAGCAGTTCTTC
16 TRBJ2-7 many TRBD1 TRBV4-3 CASSPSGTGSFYEQYF TGCGCCAGCAGCCCATCCGGGACAGGGTCCTTCTACGAGCAGTACTTC
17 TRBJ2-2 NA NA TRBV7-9 CASSSARGRVVTGELFF TGTGCCAGCAGCTCCGCGAGGGGCAGGGTGGTCACCGGGGAGCTGTTTTTT
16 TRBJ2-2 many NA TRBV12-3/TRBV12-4 CASSLDGRANTGELFF TGTGCCAGCAGTTTGGATGGGAGAGCGAACACCGGGGAGCTGTTTTTT
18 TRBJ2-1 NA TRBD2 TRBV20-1 CSARDLGSAGGRYNEQFF TGCAGTGCTAGAGATTTAGGCTCGGCGGGGGGGCGGTACAATGAGCAGTTCTTC
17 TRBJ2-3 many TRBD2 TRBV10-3 CAISRLFWVAGSNTQYF TGTGCCATCAGCAGACTTTTTTGGGTAGCGGGGTCCAATACGCAGTATTTT
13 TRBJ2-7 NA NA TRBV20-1 CSATTGNSYEQYF TGCAGTGCTACGACGGGCAACTCCTACGAGCAGTACTTC
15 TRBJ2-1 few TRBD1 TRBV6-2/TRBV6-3 CASSSVDRAPNEQFF TGTGCCAGCAGTTCCGTGGACAGGGCCCCCAATGAGCAGTTCTTC
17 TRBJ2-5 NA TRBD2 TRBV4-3 CASSHELRAGVLETQYF TGCGCCAGCAGCCATGAGCTCCGGGCGGGAGTCCTAGAGACCCAGTACTTC
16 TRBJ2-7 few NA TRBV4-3 CASSQEVASGGSEQYF TGCGCCAGCAGCCAAGAAGTGGCCTCAGGAGGCTCCGAGCAGTACTTC
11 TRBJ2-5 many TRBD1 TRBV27 CASQGAETQYF TGTGCCAGCCAGGGGGCAGAGACCCAGTACTTC
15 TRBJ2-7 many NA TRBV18 CASSPPSGASYEQYF TGTGCCAGCTCACCACCTAGCGGAGCCTCCTACGAGCAGTACTTC
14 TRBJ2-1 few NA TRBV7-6 CASSLELTYNEQFF TGTGCCAGCAGCTTAGAACTGACCTACAATGAGCAGTTCTTC
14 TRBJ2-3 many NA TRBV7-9 CASSLVSDRGTQYF TGTGCCAGCAGCTTAGTATCCGACAGAGGGACGCAGTATTTT
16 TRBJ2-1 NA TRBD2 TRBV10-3 CAISEPWTSENNEQFF TGTGCCATCAGTGAGCCATGGACTAGCGAGAACAATGAGCAGTTCTTC
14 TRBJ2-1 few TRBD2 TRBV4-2 CASSTLGTSNEQFF TGTGCCAGCAGCACCTTGGGGACTAGCAATGAGCAGTTCTTC
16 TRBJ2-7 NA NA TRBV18 CASSRTRGLDHYEQYF TGTGCCAGCTCACGGACCAGGGGTCTAGATCACTACGAGCAGTACTTC
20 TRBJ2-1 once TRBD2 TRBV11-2 CASRQSPGLAELPPYNEQFF TGTGCCAGCAGACAATCACCGGGACTAGCGGAACTCCCGCCCTACAATGAGCAGTTCTTC
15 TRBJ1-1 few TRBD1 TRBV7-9 CASSDRDLGNTEAFF TGTGCCAGCAGCGACAGGGATTTGGGGAACACTGAAGCTTTCTTT
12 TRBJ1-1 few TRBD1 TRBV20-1 CSTGQGATEAFF TGCAGCACCGGACAGGGGGCCACTGAAGCTTTCTTT
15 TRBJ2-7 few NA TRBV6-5 CASSYSGSMGNEQYF TGTGCCAGCAGTTACTCAGGCTCAATGGGCAACGAGCAGTACTTC
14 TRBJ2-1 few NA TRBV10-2 CASSDRADYNEQFF TGCGCCAGCAGTGACAGGGCCGACTACAATGAGCAGTTCTTC